This T cell receptor (beta chain) was retrieved from a study of PD-L1 blockade in urothelial cancer. Looking at the study overall: Blood underwent analysis 3 weeks (second dose) and 6 weeks after treatment began. Among blood samples, the median T cell count was around 150,000. The study's findings and limits: In blood at 3 weeks, tumor-associated clones expanded more among patients with durable benefit.

With respect to this clone: Its specificity is unknown.

The data were produced by immunoSEQ multiplex PCR, yet TCRdb's version contains in-frame clones alone and is incomplete. This table has fewer than 30,000 clones, less than 90% appearing once. This CDR3 is 14 amino acids long. Germline V gene sequence: CDR1 SGHRS, CDR2 YFSETQ. V lost 6 bases and J 4 bases, leaving 15 bases between the germline ends. The specimen was PBMCs, collected around atezolizumab (anti-PD-L1) treatment. The origin of this receptor is a man in his 70s with urothelial cancer. This rearrangement joins TRBV5-1 to TRBJ2-3, with D possibly TRBD2 on 5 matching bases. Written as DNA, the CDR3 is TGCGCCAGCACAATGTCGAGGGCCGCAGATACGCAGTATTTT. It codes for CASTMSRAADTQYF.